The rows below give T cell receptor beta chains drawn from one sample of a study of spatial heterogeneity in lung cancer. TCRdb reprocessed the 5' RACE reads with MiXCR, giving one entry per CDR3 protein. The table lists about 26,000 distinct CDR3 sequences, 9.5% to 15% of them singletons, with around 25% in the top ten. The material sequenced was PBMCs, taken at surgery. The origin of the receptors is a female donor with early-stage non-small cell lung cancer. CDR3s include the opening cysteine and the closing phenylalanine or tryptophan. Each record gives: J gene, CDR3 length, D gene, clone size, V gene, CDR3 protein, CDR3 DNA. D genes are given only for firm matches. Some rows mark clone size as missing; the rest say once, few, many or name a class of expanded clone.

TRBJ2-1 | 13 | NA | many | TRBV6-5 | CASWVPQNNEQFF | TGTGCCAGCTGGGTTCCACAGAACAATGAGCAGTTCTTC
TRBJ1-5 | 13 | NA | NA | TRBV7-2 | CASSYLANQPQHF | TGTGCCAGCAGCTACCTAGCCAATCAGCCCCAGCATTTT
TRBJ2-3 | 15 | TRBD1 | many | TRBV5-6 | CASSLDRGLSDTQYF | TGTGCCAGCAGCTTGGACAGGGGGCTGTCAGATACGCAGTATTTT
TRBJ2-3 | 15 | TRBD2 | NA | TRBV7-9 | CASSLRLAGGWTQYF | TGTGCCAGCAGCCTTAGACTAGCGGGGGGTTGGACGCAGTATTTT
TRBJ1-5 | 11 | NA | NA | TRBV12-2 | CASRLFQPQHF | TGTGCAAGTCGCTTATTTCAGCCCCAGCATTTT
TRBJ2-3 | 15 | TRBD2 | many | TRBV13 | CASSFLAVITDTQYF | TGTGCCAGCAGCTTCCTAGCGGTTATCACAGATACGCAGTATTTT
TRBJ2-1 | 13 | NA | many | TRBV6-2/TRBV6-3 | CASSQYLRNEQFF | TGTGCCAGCAGCCAATACTTACGGAATGAGCAGTTCTTC
TRBJ1-6 | 12 | NA | few | TRBV12-3/TRBV12-4 | CASTRGNSPLHF | TGTGCCAGCACTCGGGGGAATTCACCCCTCCACTTT
TRBJ2-3 | 15 | TRBD2 | many | TRBV9 | CASSPRGGIIDTQYF | TGTGCCAGCAGCCCCCGGGGGGGCATCATCGATACGCAGTATTTT
TRBJ1-6 | 13 | NA | many | TRBV28 | CASRQQANSPLHF | TGTGCCAGCCGCCAGCAGGCTAATTCACCCCTCCACTTT
TRBJ2-7 | 14 | NA | many | TRBV18 | CASSPGQGEYEQYF | TGTGCCAGCTCACCCGGTCAAGGGGAATACGAGCAGTACTTC
TRBJ2-3 | 17 | TRBD2 | many | TRBV20-1 | CSAAPSGLAGVADTQYF | TGCAGTGCCGCTCCATCTGGACTAGCGGGAGTCGCAGATACGCAGTATTTT
TRBJ2-3 | 16 | TRBD2 | NA | TRBV7-3 | CASSLGTSGSTDTQYF | TGTGCCAGCAGCTTAGGGACTAGCGGGAGTACAGATACGCAGTATTTT
TRBJ1-6 | 14 | NA | many | TRBV6-1 | CASSEISTGSPLHF | TGTGCCAGCAGTGAAATTTCTACGGGGTCACCCCTCCACTTT
TRBJ1-5 | 17 | NA | many | TRBV2 | CAYSTSALQRGNQPQHF | TGTGCCTACAGCACTAGCGCCCTTCAGAGGGGCAATCAGCCCCAGCATTTT
TRBJ2-3 | 15 | NA | few | TRBV12-3/TRBV12-4 | CASSLNSGNTDTQYF | TGTGCCAGCAGTTTGAACTCAGGAAACACAGATACGCAGTATTTT
TRBJ2-1 | 15 | NA | many | TRBV11-2 | CASSLGFGIGYEQFF | TGTGCCAGCAGCTTAGGGTTCGGGATCGGTTATGAGCAGTTCTTC
TRBJ2-1 | 16 | TRBD2 | many | TRBV6-6 | CASSYGTSGIENEQFF | TGTGCCAGCAGTTATGGGACTAGCGGGATAGAGAATGAGCAGTTCTTC